A single sample gave rise to the 23 T cell receptor beta chains below, sequenced in a study of T cell changes during pregnancy in multiple sclerosis. This table comes from immunoSEQ multiplex PCR, and its TCRdb copy is limited to in-frame clones, with some not included. Of around 56,000 clones listed, 75% to 90% were seen once; the top ten hold more than 1.5%. This specimen was peripheral blood, taken after pregnancy. The receptors were sampled from a female donor with multiple sclerosis, enrolled in a pregnancy study.

This chain uses TRBV6-6 with TRBJ1-2, with 9 bases lining up with TRBD1. The CDR3 extends over 13 amino acids. Germline V gene data show CDR1 as MNHNY and CDR2 as SVGAGI (reference sequence). Trimming took 6 bases from V and 8 from J; bases not matched to a gene: 7. The CDR3, as DNA: TGTGCCAGCAGCCCCGGGACAGGGAGGGGCTACACCTTC. As protein: CASSPGTGRGYTF.

The chain employs TRBV7-9 and TRBJ1-6; no definite D call. V lost 6 bases and J lost 9, with 12 bases in between. The CDR3 length is 13 residues. The germline V gene has CDR1 SEHNR and CDR2 FQNEAQ (reference sequence). In nucleotides, the CDR3 is TGTGCCAGCAGTTCGGGAGCGGGTTCACCCCTCCACTTT. Amino acids: CASSSGAGSPLHF.

Worth noting for this clone: This sample includes further DNA sequences coding for the same CDR3. This chain connects TRBV6-6 to TRBJ1-3; no definite D call. V shed 5 bases and J shed 4 bases, with 6 bases lying between them. CDR3 length: 12 amino acids. Looked up from germline, CDR1 is MNHNY and CDR2 is SVGAGI (reference sequence). CDR3 protein: CASSSLGNTIYF. In DNA form, the CDR3 reads TGTGCCAGCAGTAGCTTGGGAAACACCATATATTTT.

The V and J genes are TRBV30 and TRBJ1-2; no reliable D call. Trimming took 3 bases from V and 6 from J, leaving 17 bases between them. The CDR3 runs 14 residues. Germline V CDR1 and CDR2: GTSNPN, SVGIG (reference sequence). The CDR3 reads CAWRAISSEDGYTF. In nucleotides, the CDR3 is TGTGCCTGGAGGGCCATTTCTTCGGAGGATGGCTACACCTTC.

The chain has TRBV27 and TRBJ1-6; tentatively, D is TRBD1 (5 bases). The CDR3 totals 13 residues. V was clipped by 3 bases and J by 11 bases, with 11 bases between them. Germline CDR1 and CDR2: MNHEY and SMNVEV (reference sequence). The CDR3 nucleotides are TGTGCCAGCAGTTTTCCCGGGGGTACACCCCTCCACTTT. It codes for CASSFPGGTPLHF.

The chain combines TRBV28 with TRBJ2-5; D possibly corresponds to TRBD2 (6 bases). The germline V and J ends were trimmed by 1 base and 4 bases, with 13 bases remaining between them. The CDR3 spans 15 residues. Germline lookup yields CDR1 MDHEN and CDR2 SYDVKM. The CDR3: CASSLFRAGGETQYF. Written as DNA, the CDR3 is TGTGCCAGCAGTTTATTTCGAGCGGGTGGAGAGACCCAGTACTTC.

The chain uses TRBV2 and TRBJ1-2; the match to TRBD1 covers 10 bases. This CDR3 comprises 14 residues. Germline lookup yields CDR1 SNHLY and CDR2 FYNNEI. Trimming removed 3 bases from V and 2 bases from J; junction bases left unmatched: 0. The CDR3 protein is CASSEDRGNYGYTF. Here the CDR3 DNA reads TGTGCCAGCAGTGAGGACAGGGGGAACTATGGCTACACCTTC.

J is TRBJ2-2 and V is TRBV6-6; TRBD1 is a possible D gene (6 bases). V was pared by 7 bases and J by 8 bases, with 17 bases between. Germline CDR1 is MNHNY and CDR2 is SVGAGI (reference sequence). The CDR3 loop spans 14 amino acids. DNA of the CDR3: TGTGCCAGCAAAGTACAGGGTTGGGGTGGGGAGCTGTTTTTT. Its protein product is CASKVQGWGGELFF.

The chain is built from TRBV5-4 and TRBJ1-1; D unclear. This CDR3 has 14 amino acids. Looked up from germline, CDR1 is SGHNT and CDR2 is YYREEE (reference sequence). Trimming took off 1 base at V and 0 bases at J, with 7 bases between the two ends. CDR3 DNA: TGTGCCAGCAGCTTGACAGCCATGAACACTGAAGCTTTCTTT. It translates to CASSLTAMNTEAFF.

The V call is TRBV2, the J call TRBJ2-4; a weak D match, TRBD1 (6 bases). With 6 bases removed from V and 6 bases from J, the gap between germline ends came to 18 bases. The CDR3 consists of 15 residues. Germline CDR1 and CDR2: SNHLY and FYNNEI. The CDR3 DNA sequence: TGTGCCAGCAGCCACAGGGTTTTTGAGGGAAACATTCAGTACTTC. It encodes CASSHRVFEGNIQYF.

The chain links TRBV29-1 to TRBJ2-5, with D possibly TRBD1 on 5 matching bases. The germline V gene has CDR1 SQVTM and CDR2 ANQGSEA. The CDR3 loop spans 14 amino acids. Trimming shortened V by 0 bases and J by 5 bases, and 13 bases separated the two germline ends. CDR3 sequence: CSVEDPRGRETQYF. The CDR3 DNA reads TGCAGCGTTGAAGATCCAAGGGGAAGGGAGACCCAGTACTTC.

The chain links TRBV6-1 to TRBJ1-4, with 8 nucleotides matching TRBD1. CDR1 is MNHNS, CDR2 SASEGT, per germline. V gave up 5 bases and J gave up 8 bases; unmatched junction bases: 7. CDR3 length equals 14 residues. CDR3 sequence reads: CASSRTGYVEKLFF. The DNA for the CDR3 is TGTGCCAGCAGTCGGACAGGGTACGTGGAAAAACTGTTTTTT.

The CDR3 is CAWSMGQPSGNTIYF. DNA for the CDR3: TGTGCCTGGAGTATGGGACAACCCTCTGGAAACACCATATATTTT. This rearrangement joins TRBV30 to TRBJ1-3; TRBD1 is a possible D gene (6 bases). The CDR3 is 15 amino acids. Germline V CDR1 and CDR2: GTSNPN, SVGIG (reference sequence). Deletions cut 2 bases from V and 0 bases from J, with 11 bases between.

The rearrangement links TRBV5-6 to TRBJ1-1, with 8 bases aligning to TRBD1. There are 15 residues in the CDR3. Germline V gene data show CDR1 as SGHDT and CDR2 as YYEEEE. J was trimmed by 3 bases and V by 6 bases; bases with no gene match: 10. CDR3 in amino acids: CASKSRTGWDTEAFF. As DNA, the CDR3 is TGTGCCAGCAAATCAAGGACAGGGTGGGACACTGAAGCTTTCTTT. Filled out from reference TRBV5-6 and TRBJ1-1, the complete variable domain reads DAGVTQSPTHLIKTRGQQVTLRCSPKSGHDTVSWYQQALGQGPQFIFQYYEEEERQRGNFPDRFSGHQFPNYSSELNVNALLLGDSALYLCASKSRTGWDTEAFFGQGTRLTVV.

The chain uses TRBV28 and TRBJ1-2; no firm D call. The germline V gene encodes CDR1 MDHEN and CDR2 SYDVKM. The V and J ends lost 5 bases and 6 bases respectively, with 25 bases between them. The CDR3 sequence is 17 residues long. The CDR3 reads CASSPVHGWVAGDGYTF. The CDR3 nucleotides are TGTGCCAGCAGTCCCGTGCACGGTTGGGTAGCGGGAGATGGCTACACCTTC.

CDR3: CASPTSGGEEMYQETQYF. The CDR3 region has the DNA TGTGCCAGCCCTACTAGCGGGGGAGAGGAGATGTACCAAGAGACCCAGTACTTC. The V call is TRBV19, the J call TRBJ2-5; TRBD2 matches 11 bases. Losses at the gene ends were 9 bases for V and 0 bases for J; bases not matched to a gene: 15. Germline CDR1 and CDR2: LNHDA and SQIVND (reference sequence). CDR3 size: 18 residues.

This chain joins TRBV28 and TRBJ1-1; D uncertain. Between the trimmed V and J ends, which lost 1 base and 1 base, there was a span of 7 bases. Germline CDR1 MDHEN, CDR2 SYDVKM. This CDR3 spans 14 amino acids. CDR3 amino acids: CASSLYIPNTEAFF. The CDR3 region has the DNA TGTGCCAGCAGTTTATATATCCCGAACACTGAAGCTTTCTTT.

The genes are TRBV9 and TRBJ1-2; TRBD1 aligns across 7 bases. Trimming took 3 bases from V and 1 from J; bases not matched to a gene: 9. Germline values: CDR1 SGDLS, CDR2 YYNGEE. This CDR3 has 16 residues. CDR3 bases: TGTGCCAGCAGCGAAGCCGGGACAGAGGATAACTATGGCTACACCTTC. This encodes CASSEAGTEDNYGYTF.

The rearrangement joins TRBV28 to TRBJ1-1, with 8 positions matching TRBD1. V trimming: 5 bases; J trimming: 2 bases; junction bases outside the gene matches: 4. This CDR3 region has 14 residues. From germline, CDR1 is MDHEN and CDR2 SYDVKM. CDR3 sequence: CASSVRGLNTEAFF. The DNA of the CDR3 is TGTGCCAGCAGTGTCAGGGGGCTTAACACTGAAGCTTTCTTT.

The chain couples TRBV10-3 to TRBJ2-2, with TRBD1 as a possible D gene (6 bases). In germline, CDR1 is ENHRY, CDR2 SYGVKD. V was pared by 2 bases and J by 2 bases, with 15 bases between. This CDR3 region has 17 residues. CDR3 loop: CAISEGTGWGNTGELFF. In nucleotides, the CDR3 is TGTGCCATCAGTGAGGGAACAGGGTGGGGTAACACCGGGGAGCTGTTTTTT.

V is TRBV20-1 and J is TRBJ2-1, with 8 nucleotides matching TRBD2. Trimming removed 5 bases from V and 10 bases from J; junction bases left unmatched: 4. The CDR3 spans 11 residues. CDR1 DFQATT and CDR2 SNEGSKA come from the germline V gene (reference sequence). In nucleotides, the CDR3 is TGCAGTGCTCGGACTAGCTGGGAGCAGTTCTTC. Its translation: CSARTSWEQFF.

The chain combines TRBV30 with TRBJ2-2, with D perhaps TRBD2 (6 bases). The V and J ends lost 2 bases and 3 bases respectively, with 10 bases between them. The germline gives CDR1 GTSNPN, CDR2 SVGIG (reference sequence). The CDR3 length is 14 residues. CDR3 nucleotide sequence: TGTGCCTGGAGTACGGGACTGCACACCGGGGAGCTGTTTTTT. Translated, it gives CAWSTGLHTGELFF.

The CDR3 DNA reads TGTGCCAGCAGCTACTACGAAAAACTGTTTTTT. It specifies CASSYYEKLFF. The rearrangement uses TRBV28 and TRBJ1-4; no clear D. Looked up from germline, CDR1 is MDHEN and CDR2 is SYDVKM. The V gene lost 6 bases and the J gene lost 8 bases, with 7 bases spanning the gap. The CDR3 extends over 11 amino acids. The full variable domain, with the rest looked up from reference TRBV28 and TRBJ1-4, is DVKVTQSSRYLVKRTGEKVFLECVQDMDHENMFWYRQDPGLGLRLIYFSYDVKMKEKGDIPEGYSVSREKKERFSLILESASTNQTSMYLCASSYYEKLFFGSGTQLSVL.